This T cell receptor beta chain was obtained from a study of blood T cell repertoires in COVID-19. Across the study: The origin of the acute and convalescent COVID-19 samples was the United States, Italy and Spain. Sample material is recorded as cDNA or gDNA derived from T cells, B-cell-depleted T cells, or PBMCs.

In the authors' methods: Nucleated cell counts were estimated from reference gene primer amplification. Using immunoSEQ multiplex PCR, the repertoire was profiled, and TCRdb retains in-frame clones only, with some absent. The DNA was the basis for D and trimming; V, J and clone size are from that table. The data hold about 110,000 clones, with 88% observed a single time. There are 12 residues in the CDR3. Germline lookup yields CDR1 SGHTA and CDR2 FQGNSA. V was clipped by 5 bases and J by 3 bases, with 7 bases between them. The V and J genes are TRBV7-2 and TRBJ1-1; possibly TRBD1 for D (6 bases). The specimen was peripheral blood. This receptor was obtained from a human donor in a cohort sampled during active COVID-19. The CDR3 DNA reads as TGTGCCAGCAGCCAGGGGTACACTGAAGCTTTCTTT. Amino acids: CASSQGYTEAFF.